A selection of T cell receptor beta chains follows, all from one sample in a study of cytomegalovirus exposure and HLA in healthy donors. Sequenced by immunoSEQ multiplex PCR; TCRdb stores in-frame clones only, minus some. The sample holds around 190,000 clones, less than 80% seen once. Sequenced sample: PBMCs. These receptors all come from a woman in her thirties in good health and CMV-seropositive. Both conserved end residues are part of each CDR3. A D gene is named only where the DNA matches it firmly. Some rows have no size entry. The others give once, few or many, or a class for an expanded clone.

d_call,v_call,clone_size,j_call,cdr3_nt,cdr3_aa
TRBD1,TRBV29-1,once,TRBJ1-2,TGCAGCGCTGCAGGGGGCGATGGCTACACCTTC,CSAAGGDGYTF
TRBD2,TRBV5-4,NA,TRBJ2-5,TGTGCCAGCAGCTCAACTGGACTAGCGGGGGGGGATAACCAAGAGACCCAGTACTTC,CASSSTGLAGGDNQETQYF
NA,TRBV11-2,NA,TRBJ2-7,TGTGCCAGCAGCTTAGGAGGGTCGTGGGGCTACGAGCAGTACTTC,CASSLGGSWGYEQYF
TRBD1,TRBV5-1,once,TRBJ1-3,TGCGCCAGCAGCCCAACCGGGACAGATTACTTTGGAAACACCATATATTTT,CASSPTGTDYFGNTIYF
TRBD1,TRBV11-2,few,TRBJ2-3,TGTGCCAGCAGCCTAGGGGGGACAGGGTATTCCGATAGCACAGATACGCAGTATTTT,CASSLGGTGYSDSTDTQYF
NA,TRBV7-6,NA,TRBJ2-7,TGTGCCAGCAGCCCCCTGACACCGCTGGTTTACGAGCAGTACTTC,CASSPLTPLVYEQYF
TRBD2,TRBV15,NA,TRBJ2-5,TGTGCCACCAGCAATCGACTAGCTCTAAGGACCCAGTACTTC,CATSNRLALRTQYF
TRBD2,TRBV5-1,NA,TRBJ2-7,TGCGCCAGCAGCATTGGGACTAGCGGCAGCGAGCAGTACTTC,CASSIGTSGSEQYF
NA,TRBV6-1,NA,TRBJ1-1,TGTGCCAGCTCCTATTCCCCTTCGAACACTGAAGCTTTCTTT,CASSYSPSNTEAFF
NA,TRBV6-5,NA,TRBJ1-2,TGTGCCAGCAGTTACAGCAGGGGCCCCGGCTACACCTTC,CASSYSRGPGYTF
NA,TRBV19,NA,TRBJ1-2,TGTGCCAGTAGAGGACAGTATGGCTACACCTTC,CASRGQYGYTF
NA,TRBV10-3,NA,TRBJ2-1,TGTGCCACCACCCGAGGGGACACCAATGAGCAGTTCTTC,CATTRGDTNEQFF
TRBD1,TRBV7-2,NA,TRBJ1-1,TGTGCCAGCAGCTTTGGAGGGGGCGCTTCTTGGAACACTGAAGCTTTCTTT,CASSFGGGASWNTEAFF
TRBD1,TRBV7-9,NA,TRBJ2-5,TGTGCCAGCAGCGTAGGACAGGCGTCCGGCGAGACCCAGTACTTC,CASSVGQASGETQYF
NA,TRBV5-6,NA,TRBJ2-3,TGTGCCAGCAGCACCGGGACTCCCAGGGATACGCAGTATTTT,CASSTGTPRDTQYF
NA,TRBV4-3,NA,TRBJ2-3,TGCGCCAGCAGCCCAGGGAACAGCGGCACAGATACGCAGTATTTT,CASSPGNSGTDTQYF
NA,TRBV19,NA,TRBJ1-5,TGTGCCAGTAAACCAGCCGGCGGGGCTAATCAGCCCCAGCATTTT,CASKPAGGANQPQHF
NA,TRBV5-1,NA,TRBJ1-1,TGCGCCAGCAGCGTCAATACAGGGTTCACTGAAGCTTTCTTT,CASSVNTGFTEAFF
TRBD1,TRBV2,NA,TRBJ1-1,TGTGCCAGCAGTGACGGACAGGGGGGATCGAGCACTGAAGCTTTCTTT,CASSDGQGGSSTEAFF
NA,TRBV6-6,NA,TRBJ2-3,TGTGCCAGCAGTCAAGGACAGAGCACAGATACGCAGTATTTT,CASSQGQSTDTQYF
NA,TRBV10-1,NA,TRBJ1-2,TGCGCCAGCAGCCCTTCTCGGTTCTATGGCTACACCTTC,CASSPSRFYGYTF
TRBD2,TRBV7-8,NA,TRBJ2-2,TGTGCCAGCAGCTCTTACACCGGGACTACAAACACCGGGGAGCTGTTTTTT,CASSSYTGTTNTGELFF
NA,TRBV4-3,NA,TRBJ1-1,TGCGCCAGCAGCCAACAAGACAGCCTCAATCCTGAAGCTTTCTTT,CASSQQDSLNPEAFF
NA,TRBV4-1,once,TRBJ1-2,TGCGCCAGCAGCCAAGATTCGGAGGGCCTCTACACCTTC,CASSQDSEGLYTF
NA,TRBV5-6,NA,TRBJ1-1,TGTGCCAGCAGCTTGAGTGCTATGAACACTGAAGCTTTCTTT,CASSLSAMNTEAFF
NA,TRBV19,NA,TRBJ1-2,TGTGCCACTGTAAACCTACCCTATGGCTACACCTTC,CATVNLPYGYTF
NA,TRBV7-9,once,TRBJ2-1,TGTGCCAGCACGTACAGTTCCTACAATGAGCAGTTCTTC,CASTYSSYNEQFF
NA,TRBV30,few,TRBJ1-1,TGTGCCTGGAGGGGGCAGCTGAACACTGAAGCTTTCTTT,CAWRGQLNTEAFF
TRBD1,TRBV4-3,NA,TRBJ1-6,TGCGCCAGCAGCCAAGATGTAGGACCTTACAGACAGGGTTCGGCTTCACCCCTCCACTTT,CASSQDVGPYRQGSASPLHF
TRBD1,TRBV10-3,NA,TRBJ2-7,TGTGCCATCAGTGAGTCGTGGGACAGGCGGGACGAGCAGTACTTC,CAISESWDRRDEQYF
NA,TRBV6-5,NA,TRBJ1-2,TGTGCCAGCAGTTACTACAGGGACCTGGGCTACACCTTC,CASSYYRDLGYTF
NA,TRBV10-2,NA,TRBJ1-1,TGCGCCAGCAGTGAGTCGAGGAAGAACACTGAAGCTTTCTTT,CASSESRKNTEAFF
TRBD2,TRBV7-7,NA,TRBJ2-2,TGTGCCAGCAGCACCAGTCTAGCGGGGGTATCGAGCGGGGAGCTGTTTTTT,CASSTSLAGVSSGELFF
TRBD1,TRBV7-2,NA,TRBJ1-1,TGTGCCAGCAGCTTAGCAGGGGGCGGCACTGAAGCTTTCTTT,CASSLAGGGTEAFF
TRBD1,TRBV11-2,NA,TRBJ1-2,TGTGCCAGCAGCTCGGACAGGGTGGAGGGCTACACCTTC,CASSSDRVEGYTF
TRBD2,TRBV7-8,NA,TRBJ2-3,TGTGCCAGCAGCTACCAGACTAGCGGGACAGATACGCAGTATTTT,CASSYQTSGTDTQYF
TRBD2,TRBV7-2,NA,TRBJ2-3,TGTGCCAGCAGCGGGACTAGCGGGAGAGCAGATACGCAGTATTTT,CASSGTSGRADTQYF